The TCR beta chain described here comes from a study of vaccination and CD4 T cells after COVID-19. Treatment noted: roughly nine-day PBMC culture with coronavirus spike peptide pools or control peptides (ViraFEST assay). Oncomine TCR Beta short-read sequencing was applied to DNA from cultured CD4+ T cells. MiXCR, run by TCRdb on the PCR reads, gives a single entry per CDR3 protein. The sample yields about 3,300 distinct CDR3 sequences, approximately 80% seen once. Details on this clonotype: The antigen is undetermined. Germline and junction disagree at one end, which may indicate a read error.

From germline, CDR1 is MNHEY and CDR2 SVGAGI. The CDR3 spans 14 residues. This chain links TRBV6-5 with TRBJ1-1, with D uncertain. The sequence was collected from a human donor who had recovered from COVID-19. Source material: CD4+ T cells from blood, cultured in vitro. The CDR3 is CASSYLGSRPEAFF. The DNA of the CDR3 is TGTGCCAGCAGTTACTTAGGTTCCCGTCCTGAGGCTTTCTTT.